The rows below give T cell receptor beta chains drawn from one sample of a study of cytomegalovirus exposure and HLA in healthy donors. Assay used: immunoSEQ multiplex PCR; TCRdb lists only in-frame clones, some missing. The sample has approximately 60,000 clones, roughly 80% seen once; the top ten hold 4.3%. Sequenced material: PBMCs. These receptors came from a man aged 25-40 years in good health and CMV-seronegative. CDR3s include the opening cysteine and the closing phenylalanine or tryptophan. D genes are given only for firm matches. Only some rows state a clone size, as once, few, many or a class for expanded clones.

j_call d_call clone_size v_call cdr3_aa cdr3_nt
TRBJ2-7 TRBD2 - TRBV7-2 CASSTLIGGGTGYEQYF TGTGCCAGCAGCACCCTAATTGGGGGGGGAACCGGCTACGAGCAGTACTTC
TRBJ2-3 TRBD2 - TRBV9 CASSGLAGNTDTQYF TGTGCCAGCAGCGGTCTAGCGGGGAACACAGATACGCAGTATTTT
TRBJ2-1 - - TRBV7-6 CASSLGHPYNEQFF TGTGCCAGCAGCCTGGGACACCCCTACAATGAGCAGTTCTTC
TRBJ2-1 TRBD2 - TRBV5-6 CASSLWRGGGNEQFF TGTGCCAGCAGCTTGTGGCGGGGGGGCGGGAATGAGCAGTTCTTC
TRBJ1-1 - few TRBV20-1 CGAPVTNEAFF TGCGGGGCCCCAGTAACTAATGAAGCTTTCTTT
TRBJ1-6 TRBD1 few TRBV6-6 CASSPPGQGSSPLHF TGTGCCAGCAGTCCTCCGGGACAGGGGTCATCACCCCTCCACTTT
TRBJ2-1 - - TRBV19 CASRLGPTYNEQFF TGTGCCAGTAGGCTGGGGCCTACTTACAATGAGCAGTTCTTC
TRBJ1-2 - - TRBV5-1 CASSPDRGYGYTF TGCGCCAGCAGCCCGGACAGAGGGTATGGCTACACCTTC
TRBJ1-1 - - TRBV18 CASSPRQGRMNTEAFF TGTGCCAGCTCACCTAGGCAGGGGCGGATGAACACTGAAGCTTTCTTT
TRBJ2-1 - - TRBV19 CASTPGPGQPYNEQFF TGTGCCAGTACCCCAGGCCCAGGTCAGCCCTACAATGAGCAGTTCTTC
TRBJ1-6 TRBD1 - TRBV27 CASSLGTGKNSPLHF TGTGCCAGCAGTTTGGGGACAGGGAAGAATTCACCCCTCCACTTT
TRBJ1-3 TRBD1 - TRBV7-2 CASSSVARDSGNTIYF TGTGCCAGCAGCTCTGTTGCGCGGGACAGTGGAAACACCATATATTTT
TRBJ2-1 - - TRBV7-9 CASSLLGTEQFF TGTGCCAGCAGCTTATTGGGCACTGAGCAGTTCTTC
TRBJ1-6 TRBD1 - TRBV27 CASSATGVYDSPLHF TGTGCCAGCAGTGCCACAGGGGTATATGATTCACCCCTCCACTTT
TRBJ1-2 - - TRBV7-9 CSSSLDRHPYTF TGTTCCAGCAGCTTGGACAGACATCCCTACACCTTC
TRBJ2-3 TRBD1 - TRBV7-2 CASRDRATIDTQYF TGTGCCAGCAGGGACAGGGCCACAATAGATACGCAGTATTTT
TRBJ2-1 - - TRBV5-1 CASSLELASYNEQFF TGCGCCAGCAGCTTGGAGCTAGCGTCCTACAATGAGCAGTTCTTC
TRBJ1-1 TRBD1 - TRBV5-4 CASSLGTGGTNEAFF TGTGCCAGCAGCTTGGGGACAGGGGGAACAAATGAAGCTTTCTTT
TRBJ1-6 - - TRBV5-4 CASSLRLGFGSPLHF TGTGCCAGCAGCTTGAGGCTAGGTTTCGGGTCACCCCTCCACTTT
TRBJ2-7 - - TRBV5-1 CASSLGTGREQYF TGCGCCAGCAGCTTGGGAACAGGGCGCGAGCAGTACTTC
TRBJ2-1 TRBD1 - TRBV7-2 CASSLVTGGVGEQFF TGTGCCAGCAGCTTAGTCACAGGGGGTGTAGGTGAGCAGTTCTTC
TRBJ2-5 TRBD2 - TRBV28 CASSSTREGETQYF TGTGCCAGCAGTTCAACTAGGGAGGGAGAGACCCAGTACTTC
TRBJ1-1 - few TRBV9 CASTKWGGNTEAFF TGTGCCAGCACCAAATGGGGAGGGAACACTGAAGCTTTCTTT
TRBJ2-3 - - TRBV5-1 CASSFRSTDTQYF TGCGCCAGCAGCTTCCGTAGCACAGATACGCAGTATTTT
TRBJ2-3 - once TRBV6-4 CASSDSGTSTDTQYF TGTGCCAGCAGTGACTCGGGGACTTCCACAGATACGCAGTATTTT
TRBJ2-1 TRBD2 - TRBV11-3 CASSLVGRAPYNEQFF TGTGCCAGCAGCTTAGTTGGGAGGGCCCCCTACAATGAGCAGTTCTTC
TRBJ2-5 TRBD2 few TRBV11-2 CASSFYGGAGETQYF TGTGCCAGCAGCTTTTACGGGGGGGCCGGGGAGACCCAGTACTTC
TRBJ2-2 - - TRBV7-6 CASSPRARVTTGELFF TGTGCCAGCAGCCCCCGGGCCAGGGTTACCACCGGGGAGCTGTTTTTT
TRBJ2-7 TRBD2 - TRBV10-2 CASSGSSGSFYEQYF TGCGCCAGCAGTGGGTCTAGCGGGAGTTTCTACGAGCAGTACTTC
TRBJ2-3 TRBD1 - TRBV11-2 CASSSYRGRGTDTQYF TGTGCCAGCAGCTCCTACAGGGGGCGAGGCACAGATACGCAGTATTTT
TRBJ1-1 - - TRBV27 CASSLGVLNTEAFF TGTGCCAGCAGTTTAGGAGTTTTGAACACTGAAGCTTTCTTT
TRBJ1-2 TRBD1 few TRBV6-5 CASSYVPGQRYGYTF TGTGCCAGCAGTTACGTTCCGGGACAGCGCTATGGCTACACCTTC
TRBJ2-1 TRBD1 once TRBV5-8 CASSSPTGSYNEQFF TGTGCCAGCAGCTCCCCGACAGGGAGCTACAATGAGCAGTTCTTC
TRBJ1-4 TRBD1 - TRBV19 CASSSDRDEKLFF TGTGCCAGTAGTTCAGACAGGGATGAAAAACTGTTTTTT
TRBJ2-1 TRBD2 - TRBV27 CASSLAGNSYNEQFF TGTGCCAGCAGTCTAGCGGGAAACTCCTACAATGAGCAGTTCTTC
TRBJ2-7 TRBD2 - TRBV7-9 CASSLAGGADEQYF TGTGCCAGCAGCTTGGCGGGAGGGGCTGACGAGCAGTACTTC
TRBJ2-3 TRBD1 - TRBV5-6 CASSFVTGGKTDTQYF TGTGCCAGCAGTTTCGTTACAGGGGGGAAGACAGATACGCAGTATTTT
TRBJ2-5 TRBD1 - TRBV7-2 CASSLARGLGTQYF TGTGCCAGCAGCTTAGCCAGGGGGCTAGGGACCCAGTACTTC
TRBJ1-1 - - TRBV2 CASNPGTLDEAFF TGTGCCAGCAACCCCGGGACACTAGATGAAGCTTTCTTT
TRBJ1-1 - few TRBV5-1 CASSFTQGTTTTEAFF TGCGCCAGCAGCTTTACTCAGGGGACCACTACCACTGAAGCTTTCTTT
TRBJ1-1 TRBD1 - TRBV5-4 CASKSGGPDLNAFF TGTGCCAGCAAATCAGGGGGCCCCGACCTGAATGCTTTCTTT
TRBJ2-3 TRBD1 - TRBV6-5 CASRRGTGPDTQYF TGTGCCAGCAGGCGCGGGACAGGGCCAGATACGCAGTATTTT
TRBJ1-1 - - TRBV20-1 CSALAGDEAFF TGCAGTGCTCTAGCCGGGGATGAAGCTTTCTTT